This TCR beta chain stems from a study of identical twins listed by TCRdb under 2016. With respect to the entire study: TCR alpha and beta repertoires from monozygotic twins, unrelated adults of various ages and cord blood were deep-sequenced to test whether fetal clonotypes persist. Replicate twin experiments were performed at different times using different library preparation protocols to rule out contamination. The paper as a whole reports these results and caveats: Invariant T cells such as MAIT and iNKT could partly confound zero-insertion analyses, though diverse VJ usage argued against this for most clonotypes. Compared with coincidental sharing between unrelated individuals, out-of-frame TCR alpha sequences shared between twins showed an excess of sequences with low generation probability. In monozygotic twins, recombination models systematically underestimated out-of-frame TCR alpha sharing, but the models matched the sharing seen between unrelated individuals. Because the same donors could not be followed over many years, the conclusions depended on cross-sectional statistical analysis. Fewer insertions were carried by abundant cord blood beta clonotypes; a weaker similar trend was observed in young adult naive repertoires, while no such trend was observed in memory repertoires. A weaker excess of twin sharing was found in beta out-of-frame sequences because the signal-to-noise ratio was lowered by fewer shared sequences.

All donors were healthy Caucasians. The twin cohort consisted of three pairs of female monozygotic twins, all aged roughly 18 to 30 years. Peripheral blood mononuclear cells were used as the source from which RNA for TCR libraries was isolated. Library creation used 5' RACE. Sequencing was carried out with an Illumina HiSeq 2000. Template switching introduced a universal primer binding site; the final cDNA contained a unique molecular identifier, enabling accurate counting of TCR cDNA molecules. First-strand cDNA for TCR alpha and beta chains was synthesized from specific primers in the conserved constant-segment region. To control for contamination, every cDNA library was double barcoded, receiving both a SMART-Mk sample barcode and Illumina barcodes. TruSeq adapter sequences along with Illumina sample barcodes were introduced in two successive PCR steps. TCR alpha and beta cDNA libraries were sequenced on the Illumina HiSeq platform with custom primers. The study's own analysis went as follows. MiGEC processed the raw reads to extract unique molecular identifiers, while MiXCR was used to determine the CDR3 positions. For each individual, recombination models were inferred using an EM algorithm with the repgenHMM and IGoR tools. The analysis of shared clonotypes was done with the tcR package in R, with sharing normalized by the product of cloneset sizes. Out-of-frame nonproductive sequences were analyzed to study raw recombination free of thymic and clonal selection effects. TCRdb trimmed the raw reads at Q25, called clones with MiXCR and kept productive beta chains. Records with the same CDR3 protein are collapsed into one entry carrying the most frequent genes and DNA. TCRdb, not the original authors, processed these V and J calls. This sample holds some 560,000 distinct CDR3 sequences; 7.5% to 10% were observed only once. 2.5% to 3% of the sample rests with the top ten.

This clonotype was counted between two and nine times. It has no known antigen specificity. No qualities accompany the bases; no much larger clone lies one base away. In addition, the sample was reused for a study of yellow fever vaccine responses in identical twins. The second source states: According to the authors, in identical twins the way T cells responded to vaccination appeared partly convergent and partly personalized. Focusing on identical twins, the study followed the T cell clones that responded to the vaccine, and did so with precision.

This clonotype was sampled from a woman between 18 and 29 years old in good health. The sequencing input was PBMCs.

In nucleotides, the sequence is TGTGCCAGCAGTTACGTCGGGAGCGACACCGGGGAGCTGTTTTTT. This yields the protein CASSYVGSDTGELFF. The V and J segments used are TRBV6-2 or TRBV6-3 and TRBJ2-2, with TRBD2 as a weak D call on 6 bases. CDR1 and CDR2 are read off the germline V gene as MNHEY and SVGEGT. V is clipped by 2 bases and J by 3 bases, and the sequence between their germline boundaries is 10 bases long. Taken from cysteine to phenylalanine, the CDR3 has 15 residues. Just CDR3 DNA is preserved here, 45 bases in frame from base 1.